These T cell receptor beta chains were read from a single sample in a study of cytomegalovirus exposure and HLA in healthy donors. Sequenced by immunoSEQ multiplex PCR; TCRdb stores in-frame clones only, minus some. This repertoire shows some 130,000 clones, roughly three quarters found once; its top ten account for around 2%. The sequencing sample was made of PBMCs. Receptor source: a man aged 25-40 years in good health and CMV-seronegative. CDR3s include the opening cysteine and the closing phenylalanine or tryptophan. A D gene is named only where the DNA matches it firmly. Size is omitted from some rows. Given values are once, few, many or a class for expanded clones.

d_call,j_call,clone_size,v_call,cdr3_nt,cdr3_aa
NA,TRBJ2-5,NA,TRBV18,TGTGCCAGCTCACCAATGGTAGGGGTAGAGACCCAGTACTTC,CASSPMVGVETQYF
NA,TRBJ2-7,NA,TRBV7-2,TGTGCCAGCAGCTGGGTACACCAAAACAGCGAGCAGTACTTC,CASSWVHQNSEQYF
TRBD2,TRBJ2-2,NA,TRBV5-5,TGTGCCAGCAGCTCACTAAGCGGGGGTAACACCGGGGAGCTGTTTTTT,CASSSLSGGNTGELFF
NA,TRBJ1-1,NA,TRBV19,TGTGCCAGTACCCGTGAGGACTATCCTGAAGCTTTCTTT,CASTREDYPEAFF
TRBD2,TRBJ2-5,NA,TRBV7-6,TGTGCCAGCACGGGGTTAGCGGGTCTCGGCCAAGAGACCCAGTACTTC,CASTGLAGLGQETQYF
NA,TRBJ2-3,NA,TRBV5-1,TGCGCCAGCAGCTTGAGGTCTGGGCAGAGAGGCACAGATACGCAGTATTTT,CASSLRSGQRGTDTQYF
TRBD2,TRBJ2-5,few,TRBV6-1,TGTGCCAGCAGTGAAGCGTGGCTAGCGGGCCAAGAGACCCAGTACTTC,CASSEAWLAGQETQYF
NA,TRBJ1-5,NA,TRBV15,TGTGCCACCAGCAGAGGGTTGGGGGGGGGTAGCAATCAGCCCCAGCATTTT,CATSRGLGGGSNQPQHF
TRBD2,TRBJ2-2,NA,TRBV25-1,TGTGCCAGCAGTGTCCTGGGGGGGTACGGGGAGCTGTTTTTT,CASSVLGGYGELFF
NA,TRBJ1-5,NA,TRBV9,TGTGCCAGCAGCCGCGGGCGAGATCAGCCCCAGCATTTT,CASSRGRDQPQHF
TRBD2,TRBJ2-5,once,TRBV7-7,TGTGCTAGCAGCCCGAGGGAAAGAGGGGAGGGGACCCAGTACTTC,CASSPRERGEGTQYF
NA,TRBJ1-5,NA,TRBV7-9,TGTGCCAGCAGCCCCCAGGGTGGACGAGGTCAGCCCCAGCATTTT,CASSPQGGRGQPQHF
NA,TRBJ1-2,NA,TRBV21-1,TGTGCCAGCAGCAAAGAAGAAAGCCGCGGAGCTAACTATGGCTACACCTTC,CASSKEESRGANYGYTF
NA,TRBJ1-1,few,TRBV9,TGTGCCAGCAGCGTAGGTCAGGCTGGCACTGAAGCTTTCTTT,CASSVGQAGTEAFF
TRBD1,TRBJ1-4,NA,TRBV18,TGTGCCAGCTCGGCAGACAGGGAGGAAAAACTGTTTTTT,CASSADREEKLFF
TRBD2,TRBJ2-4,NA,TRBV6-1,TGTGCCAGCAGTGTTATAGCGGGAGGGCTGGGCATTCAGTACTTC,CASSVIAGGLGIQYF
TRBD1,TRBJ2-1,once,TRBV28,TGTGCCAGCAGTCACCTGTCAGGGGGCGTCAACAATGAGCAGTTCTTC,CASSHLSGGVNNEQFF
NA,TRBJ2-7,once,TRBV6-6,TGTGCCAGCAGCGCTAGCTCCTACGAGCAGTACTTC,CASSASSYEQYF
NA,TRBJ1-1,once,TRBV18,TGTGCCAGCTCACCACCTTCCCAGGGGAACACTGAAGCTTTCTTT,CASSPPSQGNTEAFF
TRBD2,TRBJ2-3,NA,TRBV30,TGTGCCTGGATACTAGCGGGAGGGATGGATACGCAGTATTTT,CAWILAGGMDTQYF
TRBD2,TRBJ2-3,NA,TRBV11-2,TGTGCCAGCAGCTCCTCGGGGGAGGGCACGCAGTATTTT,CASSSSGEGTQYF
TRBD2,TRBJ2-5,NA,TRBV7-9,TGTGCCAGCAGTCGGAGCGGGAGTCCCCTCGGGGAGACCCAGTACTTC,CASSRSGSPLGETQYF
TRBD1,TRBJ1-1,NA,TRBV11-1,TGTGCCAGCAGGGGACAGGGACAAGCTTTCTTT,CASRGQGQAFF
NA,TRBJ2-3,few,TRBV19,TGTGCCAGTAGGGATAGGCCGACTGGCACAGATACGCAGTATTTT,CASRDRPTGTDTQYF
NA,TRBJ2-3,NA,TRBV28,TGTGCCAGCAGTTGGAGCTGGGCGGGAACTAGCACAGATACGCAGTATTTT,CASSWSWAGTSTDTQYF
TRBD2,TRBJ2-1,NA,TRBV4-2,TGTGCCAGCAGCCCCGACGCGGGGGACAATGAGCAGTTCTTC,CASSPDAGDNEQFF
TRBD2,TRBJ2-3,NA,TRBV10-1,TGCGCCAGCAGCTCTAGCGGGAGGGACACAGATACGCAGTATTTT,CASSSSGRDTDTQYF
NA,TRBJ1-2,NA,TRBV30,TGTGCCTGGACACCACTCGAACCTGGCTACACCTTC,CAWTPLEPGYTF
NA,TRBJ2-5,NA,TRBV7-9,TGTGCCAGTTTCCCGGACACGCTAGATTCCCAAGAGACCCAGTACTTC,CASFPDTLDSQETQYF
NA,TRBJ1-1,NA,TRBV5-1,TGCGCCAGCAGCGTCTCAACAGTGAACACTGAAGCTTTCTTT,CASSVSTVNTEAFF
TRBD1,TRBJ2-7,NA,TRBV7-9,TGTGCCAGCAGCCCAGGGACAGGACAAACCTACGAGCAGTACTTC,CASSPGTGQTYEQYF
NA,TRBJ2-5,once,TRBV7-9,TGTGCCAGCAGCCCCTCAGACAGAAAAGAGACCCAGTACTTC,CASSPSDRKETQYF
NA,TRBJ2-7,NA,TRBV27,TGTGCCAGCAGTCCTGCCGGGACATTCGCCTACGAGCAGTACTTC,CASSPAGTFAYEQYF
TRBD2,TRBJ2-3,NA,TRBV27,TGTGCCAGCAGGGACGGGAGGGCCGAGGATACGCAGTATTTT,CASRDGRAEDTQYF
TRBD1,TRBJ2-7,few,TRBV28,TGTGCCAGCAGTTTACCTGGGACAGGGGTTTGGGAGCAGTACTTC,CASSLPGTGVWEQYF
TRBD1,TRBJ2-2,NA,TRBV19,TGTGCCAGTAGTATAGGGGACAGGGGGTCCGGGGAGCTGTTTTTT,CASSIGDRGSGELFF
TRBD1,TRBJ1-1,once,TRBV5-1,TGCGCCAGCAGCTCGACAGGGGTCGGTGACACTGAAGCTTTCTTT,CASSSTGVGDTEAFF
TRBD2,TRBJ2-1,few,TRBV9,TGTGCCAGCAGCGGTAGCGGGATATCGGGGAATGAGCAGTTCTTC,CASSGSGISGNEQFF
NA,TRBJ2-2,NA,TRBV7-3,TGTGCCAGCAGCTTATCGGGGAGGACCGGGGAGCTGTTTTTT,CASSLSGRTGELFF
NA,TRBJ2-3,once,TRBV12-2,TGTGCAAGTCGCCTCCCGGAATCGGAGTTGTCTAGCACAGATACGCAGTATTTT,CASRLPESELSSTDTQYF
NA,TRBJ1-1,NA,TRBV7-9,TGTGCCAGCAGCCCTGACCGGAGGACTGAAGCTTTCTTT,CASSPDRRTEAFF
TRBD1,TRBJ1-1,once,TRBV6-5,TGTGCCAGCAGTAAACGGACAGGGGGCACCACTGAAGCTTTCTTT,CASSKRTGGTTEAFF
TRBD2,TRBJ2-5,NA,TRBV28,TGTGCCAGCAGCCCGGGAGTGCTAGCGGGAGTGGAGACCCAGTACTTC,CASSPGVLAGVETQYF